One and the same sample provided the 15 T cell receptor beta chains below, sequenced in a study of T cell responses to AZD1222 COVID-19 vaccine. The protocol was immunoSEQ multiplex PCR, while the TCRdb copy is restricted to in-frame clones and leaves out a portion. In the table there are 80,000 or so clones, roughly 85% of which are singletons. The sequences come from peripheral blood, collected on day 0 of AZD1222 vaccination. The receptor set was obtained from an adult in good health.

The chain combines TRBV18 with TRBJ1-1, with 11 positions matching TRBD1. The V segment lost 8 bases and the J segment 4 bases; nucleotides outside the gene matches: 6. The CDR3 has 14 amino acids. Per germline, CDR1 KGHSH and CDR2 LQKENI. This CDR3 reads CASRLGQGGTEAFF. The CDR3 DNA reads TGTGCCAGCCGACTGGGACAGGGGGGCACTGAAGCTTTCTTT.

This clone was seen just once. The chain carries TRBV9 and TRBJ2-1, with D maybe TRBD2 (5 bases). CDR1 and CDR2 (germline): SGDLS, YYNGEE. The CDR3 is 15 amino acids. V was clipped by 4 bases and J by 0 bases, with 11 bases between them. CDR3 bases: TGTGCCAGCAGCCCTCAGCGGAGCTCCTACAATGAGCAGTTCTTC. Its translation: CASSPQRSSYNEQFF.

The V call is TRBV7-9, the J call TRBJ2-7; D perhaps matches TRBD1 (6 bases). The CDR3 totals 13 residues. The germline CDR1 and CDR2 sequences are SEHNR and FQNEAQ (reference sequence). Trimming left V 3 bases short and J 2 bases short, with 8 bases between. In DNA form, the CDR3 reads TGTGCCAGCAGCTTCCAGGGGCCCTACGAGCAGTACTTC. The encoded protein is CASSFQGPYEQYF.

The CDR3 loop is CASSLVATGSYEQYF. As DNA, the CDR3 is TGCGCCAGCAGCTTGGTTGCGACAGGGTCCTACGAGCAGTACTTC. The chain uses TRBV5-1 and TRBJ2-7; 7 bases are a match to TRBD1. Germline V gene lookup returns CDR1 SGHRS and CDR2 YFSETQ. The V segment lost 0 bases and the J segment 1 base; nucleotides outside the gene matches: 4. The CDR3 loop spans 15 amino acids.

The chain recombines TRBV11-1 with TRBJ2-1; possibly TRBD2 for D (7 bases). The germline V gene has CDR1 SGHAT and CDR2 FQDESV (reference sequence). The V and J ends lost 5 bases and 8 bases respectively, with 22 bases between them. The CDR3 runs 16 residues. The chain's CDR3 is CASSKWTVTSADEQFF. Written as DNA, the CDR3 is TGTGCCAGCAGCAAATGGACAGTAACTAGCGCCGATGAGCAGTTCTTC.

This chain links TRBV7-2 with TRBJ1-3, with D uncertain. From germline, CDR1 is SGHTA and CDR2 FQGNSA. Trimming removed 1 base from V and 0 bases from J, with 10 bases in between. There are 16 residues in the CDR3. DNA for the CDR3: TGTGCCAGCAGCTTAGGTAACCGGAACTCTGGAAACACCATATATTTT. Protein: CASSLGNRNSGNTIYF.

Note on this clone: As the CDR3 is not closed by the conserved phenylalanine or tryptophan, this likely results from a read error. It is unclear where the CDR3 begins or ends on the DNA, so no DNA is shown, and the CDR3 is as TCRdb lists it. The chain combines TRBV5-8 with TRBJ1-1; TRBD1, the table's D call, was not compared with the DNA. Germline values: CDR1 SGHTS, CDR2 YDEGEE. Both ends counted, the CDR3 spans 12 residues. This CDR3 is CASTTTDRAGGI.

The chain uses TRBV7-3 and TRBJ1-3, with TRBD1 matching 7 bases. CDR1 is SGHTA, CDR2 FQGTGA, per germline. Trimming at V came to 5 bases and at J to 4 bases, leaving 8 bases not matched to a gene. The CDR3 covers 15 residues. The CDR3 loop reads CASSAQGVPGNTIYF. The CDR3 region has the DNA TGTGCCAGCAGCGCTCAGGGGGTACCAGGAAACACCATATATTTT.

The chain is built from TRBV30 and TRBJ1-4; 8 bases fit TRBD1. Germline loops: CDR1 GTSNPN, CDR2 SVGIG (reference sequence). J gave up 3 bases and V 3 bases, and 3 bases lay outside the gene matches. This CDR3 has 14 residues. Here the CDR3 reads CAWSSTGANEKLFF. CDR3 sequence (DNA): TGTGCCTGGAGCTCGACAGGGGCTAATGAAAAACTGTTTTTT.

The genes are TRBV3-1 (or the pseudogene TRBV3-2) and TRBJ2-5; D not certain. V lost 2 bases, J lost 13 bases, and 17 bases lay in between. Germline V gives CDR1 LGHDT, CDR2 YNNKEL (reference sequence). CDR3 length: 13 residues. In DNA, the CDR3 is TGTGCCAGCAGCCAATTGAAACATACGGCTCTGTACTTC. Its translation is CASSQLKHTALYF.

The chain links TRBV27 to TRBJ2-7; D is possibly TRBD1 (6 bases). The CDR3 extends over 15 amino acids. Between the trimmed V and J ends, which lost 4 bases and 0 bases, there was a span of 13 bases. Looked up from germline, CDR1 is MNHEY and CDR2 is SMNVEV (reference sequence). DNA of the CDR3: TGTGCCAGCAGTTCGCCGGGACACCGCTCCTACGAGCAGTACTTC. This translates into CASSSPGHRSYEQYF.

The chain carries TRBV19 and TRBJ2-3; 10 bases line up with TRBD2. Germline CDR1 LNHDA, CDR2 SQIVND (reference sequence). The CDR3 loop spans 14 amino acids. Unmatched junction bases numbered 4, after V lost 9 bases and J lost 1 base. The CDR3 is CASAGTSGTDTQYF. For the CDR3, the DNA is TGTGCCAGCGCCGGGACTAGCGGCACAGATACGCAGTATTTT.

The chain is built from TRBV5-4 and TRBJ1-2, with a possible D match to TRBD1 (5 bases). With 0 bases removed from V and 4 bases from J, the gap between germline ends came to 13 bases. The length of the CDR3 is 15 residues. Germline CDR1 and CDR2: SGHNT and YYREEE (reference sequence). The CDR3 DNA is TGTGCCAGCAGCTTGGCCGCCGCGGGGCCCTATGGCTACACCTTC. It encodes CASSLAAAGPYGYTF.

This clone has more than one count but fewer than ten. This chain links TRBV3-1 (or the pseudogene TRBV3-2) with TRBJ1-2, with 7 bases fitting TRBD1. V lost 4 bases to trimming and J lost 6 bases; unmatched junction nucleotides: 14. This CDR3 has 16 amino acids. Germline V gene lookup returns CDR1 LGHDT and CDR2 YNNKEL (reference sequence). CDR3 DNA: TGTGCCAGCAGCCCGTTAGTACACAGGGGTCGGGATGGCTACACCTTC. Protein sequence: CASSPLVHRGRDGYTF.

The chain joins TRBV11-2 to TRBJ1-6; 7 bases fit TRBD1. Losses at the gene ends were 7 bases for V and 8 bases for J; bases not matched to a gene: 11. From germline, CDR1 is SGHAT and CDR2 FQNNGV. CDR3 length: 15 amino acids. CDR3 nucleotide sequence: TGTGCCAGCACCTGGGGACAGCAAGGGGATTCACCCCTCCACTTT. Protein: CASTWGQQGDSPLHF.